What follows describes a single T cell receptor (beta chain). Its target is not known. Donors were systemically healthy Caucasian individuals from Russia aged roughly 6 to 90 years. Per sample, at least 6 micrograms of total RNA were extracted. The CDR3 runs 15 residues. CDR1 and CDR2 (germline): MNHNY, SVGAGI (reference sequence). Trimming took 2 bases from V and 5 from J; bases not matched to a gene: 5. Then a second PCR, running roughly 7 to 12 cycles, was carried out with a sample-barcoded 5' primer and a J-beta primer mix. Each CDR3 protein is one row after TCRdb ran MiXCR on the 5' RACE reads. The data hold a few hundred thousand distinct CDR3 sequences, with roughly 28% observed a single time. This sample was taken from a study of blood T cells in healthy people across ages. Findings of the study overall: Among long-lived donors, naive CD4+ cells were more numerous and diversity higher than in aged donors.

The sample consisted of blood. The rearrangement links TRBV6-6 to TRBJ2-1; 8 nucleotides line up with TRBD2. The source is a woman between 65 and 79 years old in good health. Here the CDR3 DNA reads TGTGCCAGCAGTTACCCCGGGGGGGGACACAATGAGCAGTTCTTC. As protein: CASSYPGGGHNEQFF.